This TCR beta chain was profiled in a study of human T cells and chemical hapten exposure. Study details: 2% DPC applied to a 2 cm by 2 cm arm area sensitized donors.

The time point here: patch test 3, about 24 weeks after DPC sensitization. The treatment here: therapeutic diphenylcyclopropenone sensitization with weekly scalp DPC. The germline V gene has CDR1 SQVTM and CDR2 ANQGSEA. Trimming took off 7 bases at V and 1 base at J, with 7 bases between the two ends. This CDR3 is built from 11 residues. Findings of the study overall: The study found that DPC sensitization did not change TCRs above 1 in 1000 frequency.

As to this clonotype: Its target is not known.

TCRdb used MiXCR to reprocess the RACE reads, holding one entry per CDR3 protein. The sample yields roughly 150,000 distinct CDR3 sequences, roughly a quarter seen once. Sequences were derived from whole blood, sampled in connection with sensitization to the hapten diphenylcyclopropenone (DPC). The chain couples TRBV29-1 to TRBJ1-1; D gene ambiguous. The TCR was taken from a woman between 18 and 29 years old with alopecia areata. Some clones in this sample may be carry-over from other donors' samples. CDR3 protein: CSAAPNTEAFF. In nucleotides, the CDR3 is TGCAGCGCAGCACCGAACACTGAAGCTTTCTTT.